The next 14 T cell receptor beta chains were all read from a single sample in a study of breast tumors, draining lymph nodes, adjacent tissues. TCRdb reprocessed the multiplex PCR reads with MiXCR, giving one entry per CDR3 protein. The sample consists of under 250,000 distinct CDR3 sequences, roughly 32% of them appearing once. Axillary draining lymph nodes of breast cancer patients supplied the node samples. The sequenced sample consisted of axillary lymph node tissue. Receptors originate from a female donor with breast cancer. Some clones in this sample may be carry-over from other donors' samples.

This clonotype was observed at least ten times. The V and J genes are TRBV20-1 and TRBJ2-1; the match to TRBD2 covers 9 bases. Germline V gene sequence: CDR1 DFQATT, CDR2 SNEGSKA (reference sequence). There are 12 residues in the CDR3. The CDR3 loop is CGGASGNNEQFF. In DNA form, the CDR3 reads TGCGGCGGAGCTAGCGGGAACAATGAGCAGTTCTTC.

This clonotype has a handful of counts. The chain joins TRBV28 to TRBJ2-5; 8 positions match TRBD1. The CDR3 has 17 amino acids. Germline CDR1 MDHEN, CDR2 SYDVKM. The junction had 13 bases not matched to a gene; V was cut back by 2 bases and J by 5 bases. CDR3 coding DNA: TGTGCCAGCAGTTTACCCCGGACAGGGCGCGATAAGGAGACCCAGTACTTC. Translating it yields CASSLPRTGRDKETQYF.

This sequence joins TRBV24-1 and TRBJ1-5; the D is unclear. Germline loops: CDR1 KGHDR, CDR2 SFDVKD. Trimming stripped 4 bases from V and 1 base from J, with 7 bases between. The CDR3 covers 14 residues. The CDR3 region is CATSEGGSNQPQHF. CDR3 DNA: TGTGCCACCAGTGAAGGTGGAAGCAATCAGCCCCAGCATTTT.

This clonotype has ten or more counts. The rearrangement uses TRBV30 and TRBJ2-3; 8 positions agree with TRBD2. The CDR3 runs 13 residues. The germline CDR1 and CDR2 sequences are GTSNPN and SVGIG (reference sequence). V gave up 4 bases and J gave up 5 bases; unmatched junction bases: 5. CDR3: CAWTAGVVDTQYF. The CDR3, as DNA: TGTGCCTGGACAGCGGGAGTGGTAGATACGCAGTATTTT.

The rearrangement links TRBV20-1 to TRBJ1-2, with D possibly matching TRBD1 (5 bases). V lost 6 bases and J 13 bases, leaving 21 bases between the germline ends. In germline, CDR1 is DFQATT, CDR2 SNEGSKA (reference sequence). This CDR3 region has 12 residues. The CDR3 reads CSAVGTVYDSTF. CDR3 sequence (DNA): TGCAGTGCGGTCGGGACCGTGTATGACTCCACCTTC.

As for this clonotype: Since a much larger clone is just one base distant, this may be a read error. The chain joins TRBV5-1 to TRBJ2-5, with no clear D. Trimming stripped 6 bases from V and 4 bases from J, with 10 bases between. The V gene's germline CDR1 is SGHRS and CDR2 YFSETQ. The CDR3 length is 12 residues. Written as DNA, the CDR3 is TGCGCCAGCAACAACGCTGGAGAGACCCAGTACTTC. Its protein product is CASNNAGETQYF.

This clonotype was seen many times. The rearrangement uses TRBV5-6 and TRBJ2-5, with D hard to call. The CDR3 sequence is 13 residues long. The V gene's germline CDR1 is SGHDT and CDR2 YYEEEE. V dropped 3 bases and J dropped 1 base, with 7 bases sitting between them. Here the CDR3 reads CASSYRTQETQYF. CDR3 DNA sequence: TGTGCCAGCAGCTATAGGACCCAAGAGACCCAGTACTTC.

There are a few counts of this clonotype. This may arise from a read error, as a much more abundant clone is one base away. This chain connects TRBV11-2 to TRBJ1-5; unclear D gene. The germline V and J ends were trimmed by 3 bases and 9 bases, with 12 bases remaining between them. The CDR3 totals 13 residues. Germline V CDR1 and CDR2: SGHAT, FQNNGV. The CDR3 loop reads CASSFDSSPPQHF. CDR3 nucleotides: TGTGCCAGCAGCTTTGATTCCAGTCCGCCCCAGCATTTT.

Note on this clonotype: Given a much more abundant clone one base away, this may be a read error. The chain employs TRBV20-1 and TRBJ2-1, with D possibly being TRBD2 (6 bases). Germline CDR1 is DFQATT and CDR2 is SNEGSKA (reference sequence). The CDR3 consists of 16 residues. Trimming took 1 base from V and 2 from J, leaving 15 bases between them. Here the CDR3 DNA reads TGCAGTGCTAGAGGTGCCCGGGACTTGACCTACAATGAGCAGTTCTTC. Translation: CSARGARDLTYNEQFF.

The table lists this clonotype with many counts. V and J are TRBV6-1 and TRBJ1-2, with TRBD1 as a possible D gene (5 bases). Between the trimmed V and J ends, which lost 3 bases and 4 bases, there was a span of 9 bases. Germline CDR1 and CDR2: MNHNS and SASEGT. The CDR3 sequence is 13 residues long. The CDR3 spells CASSEGPSYGYTF. The CDR3 nucleotides are TGTGCCAGCAGTGAGGGGCCCTCCTATGGCTACACCTTC.

The sample holds one count of this clonotype. The chain has TRBV27 and TRBJ2-3; TRBD2 is a possible D gene (6 bases). Trimming took off 1 base at V and 4 bases at J, with 15 bases between the two ends. The CDR3 extends over 16 amino acids. Germline-derived CDR1 and CDR2 are MNHEY and SMNVEV (reference sequence). The CDR3 DNA follows: TGTGCCAGCAGTTTATGTGGTAGCGGAACCGCAGATACGCAGTATTTT. Protein: CASSLCGSGTADTQYF.

This chain uses TRBV20-1 with TRBJ1-6; TRBD1 matches at 11 bases. This CDR3 has 14 residues. Trimming removed 3 bases from V and 13 bases from J; junction bases left unmatched: 8. Germline V gene sequence: CDR1 DFQATT, CDR2 SNEGSKA (reference sequence). The CDR3 here is CSASGTGGDPPLHF. The CDR3 DNA follows: TGCAGTGCTAGCGGGACAGGGGGAGATCCGCCCCTCCACTTT.

In its sample, this clonotype was seen many times. V is TRBV4-1 and J is TRBJ2-7; possible D gene TRBD2, 6 bases. V was shortened by 2 bases and J by 7 bases, with 9 bases between the two germline ends. In germline, CDR1 is MGHRA, CDR2 YSYEKL. The CDR3 loop spans 12 amino acids. The CDR3 loop reads CASSQPGREQYF. As DNA, the CDR3 is TGCGCCAGCAGCCAACCGGGGAGGGAGCAGTACTTC.

V and J are TRBV28 and TRBJ1-5; D gene ambiguous. The CDR3 totals 13 residues. Germline V gives CDR1 MDHEN, CDR2 SYDVKM. V was cut by 10 bases and J by 1 base, with 11 bases left in between. The CDR3 loop reads CATRTSSNQPQHF. DNA for the CDR3: TGTGCCACCAGGACCTCAAGCAATCAGCCCCAGCATTTT.